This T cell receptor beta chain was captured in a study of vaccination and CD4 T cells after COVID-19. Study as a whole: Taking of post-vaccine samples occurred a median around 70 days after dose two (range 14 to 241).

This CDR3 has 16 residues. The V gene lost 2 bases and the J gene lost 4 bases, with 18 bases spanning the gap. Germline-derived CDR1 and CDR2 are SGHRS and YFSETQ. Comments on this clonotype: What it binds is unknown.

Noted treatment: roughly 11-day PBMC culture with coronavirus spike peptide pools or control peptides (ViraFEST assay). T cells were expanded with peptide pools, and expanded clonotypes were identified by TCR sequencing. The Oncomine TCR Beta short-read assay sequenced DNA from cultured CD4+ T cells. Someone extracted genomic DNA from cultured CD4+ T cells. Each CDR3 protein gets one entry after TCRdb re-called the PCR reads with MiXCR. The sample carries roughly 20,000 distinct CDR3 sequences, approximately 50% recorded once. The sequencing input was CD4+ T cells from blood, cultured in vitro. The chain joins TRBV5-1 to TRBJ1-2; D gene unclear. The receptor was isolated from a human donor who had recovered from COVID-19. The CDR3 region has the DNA TGCGCCAGCAGCTTCGTGATGGACCGTTTCGCCTATGGCTACACCTTC. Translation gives CASSFVMDRFAYGYTF.